One sample yielded the 32 T cell receptor beta chains listed below, sequenced in a study of STAT5B mutations in CD4+ large granular lymphocyte leukemia. The repertoire was sequenced with immunoSEQ multiplex PCR; TCRdb's copy has only in-frame clones and lacks some. The sample holds roughly 30,000 clones, roughly 76% seen once. The source material was CD4+ T cells from blood buffy coats. The receptors shown here come from a human donor in good health.

The chain uses TRBV5-6 and TRBJ1-5; a possible D gene is TRBD1 (5 bases). Deletions cut 0 bases from V and 13 bases from J, with 17 bases between. The CDR3 is 14 amino acids. From germline, CDR1 is SGHDT and CDR2 YYEEEE. CDR3 region: CASSLEGAGTRQHF. CDR3 DNA sequence: TGTGCCAGCAGCTTGGAAGGGGCCGGCACACGGCAGCATTTT.

The J gene is TRBJ2-1, the V gene TRBV5-6; D is uncertain. This CDR3 is built from 15 residues. Germline CDR1 and CDR2: SGHDT and YYEEEE. Trimming took off 0 bases at V and 2 bases at J, with 9 bases between the two ends. CDR3: CASSLGVGPYNEQFF. CDR3 in DNA: TGTGCCAGCAGCTTGGGGGTTGGCCCCTACAATGAGCAGTTCTTC.

The rearrangement uses TRBV19 and TRBJ2-2; 9 bases line up with TRBD1. The CDR3 spans 16 residues. V lost 6 bases, J lost 5 bases, and 10 bases stayed unmatched. From germline, CDR1 is LNHDA and CDR2 SQIVND (reference sequence). The CDR3 protein is CASRTGTGSRTGELFF. CDR3 sequence (DNA): TGTGCCAGTAGGACCGGGACAGGGTCCAGAACCGGGGAGCTGTTTTTT.

The chain joins TRBV18 to TRBJ1-4, with 12 bases identical to TRBD1. The CDR3 length is 14 residues. V shed 2 bases, J shed 8 bases, and the junction held 0 bases outside the gene matches. Germline V gene sequence: CDR1 KGHSH, CDR2 LQKENI. CDR3 sequence (DNA): TGTGCCAGCTCACCAGGGACAGGGGGCGAAAAACTGTTTTTT. Encoded protein: CASSPGTGGEKLFF.

This clone was observed once. The chain recombines TRBV7-6 with TRBJ1-4; TRBD1 aligns across 7 bases. J was trimmed by 5 bases and V by 5 bases; bases with no gene match: 8. The CDR3 totals 15 residues. The germline gives CDR1 SGHVS, CDR2 FNYEAQ. CDR3 DNA: TGTGCCAGCAGCGCGCAGACAGGGTACAATGAAAAACTGTTTTTT. Translation gives CASSAQTGYNEKLFF.

The chain carries TRBV9 and TRBJ2-3, with TRBD2 identical over 12 bases. CDR1 SGDLS and CDR2 YYNGEE come from the germline V gene. The length of the CDR3 is 18 residues. J lost 4 bases, V lost 0 bases, and 9 bases had no gene match. CDR3 loop: CASSVASLAGGPADTQYF. For the CDR3, the DNA is TGTGCCAGCAGCGTAGCTAGTCTAGCGGGGGGGCCGGCAGATACGCAGTATTTT.

The chain employs TRBV10-3 and TRBJ2-6, with a tentative D call TRBD2 (7 bases). Germline-derived CDR1 and CDR2 are ENHRY and SYGVKD. This CDR3 region has 18 residues. The V and J ends lost 6 bases and 0 bases respectively, with 18 bases between them. For the CDR3, the DNA is TGTGCCATCAGATGGGGGCTAGCGGCCGACTCTGGGGCCAACGTCCTGACTTTC. Its protein product is CAIRWGLAADSGANVLTF.

The chain has TRBV6-5 and TRBJ1-5; D is unclear. Trimming cost V 5 bases and J 3 bases, with 8 bases left between them. This CDR3 contains 13 residues. Germline V gene sequence: CDR1 MNHEY, CDR2 SVGAGI. CDR3 DNA sequence: TGTGCCAGCAGTATGGACCCCAATCAGCCCCAGCATTTT. This sequence encodes CASSMDPNQPQHF.

V gene TRBV4-1 combines with J gene TRBJ2-7; D is possibly TRBD1 (5 bases). The CDR3 loop spans 15 amino acids. V dropped 1 base and J dropped 0 bases, with 10 bases sitting between them. Germline-derived CDR1 and CDR2 are MGHRA and YSYEKL. The CDR3 loop reads CASSQGVRVSYEQYF. As DNA, the CDR3 is TGCGCCAGCAGCCAAGGGGTCAGGGTCTCCTACGAGCAGTACTTC.

A few counts support this clone. The chain recombines TRBV5-1 with TRBJ1-4; 8 nucleotides match TRBD1. V was clipped by 4 bases and J by 8 bases; unmatched bases: 7. The V gene's germline CDR1 is SGHRS and CDR2 YFSETQ. This CDR3 comprises 14 residues. Here the CDR3 reads CASSRDRGGEKLFF. In nucleotides, the CDR3 is TGCGCCAGCAGCCGTGACAGGGGAGGGGAAAAACTGTTTTTT. Full variable domain (missing parts from reference TRBV5-1 and TRBJ1-4): KAGVTQTPRYLIKTRGQQVTLSCSPISGHRSVSWYQQTPGQGLQFLFEYFSETQRNKGNFPGRFSGRQFSNSRSEMNVSTLELGDSALYLCASSRDRGGEKLFFGSGTQLSVL.

The CDR3 here is CSVVRDPIGAGYTF. The CDR3 DNA follows: TGCAGCGTTGTAAGGGACCCGATCGGTGCTGGCTACACCTTC. The V and J genes are TRBV29-1 and TRBJ1-2, with D perhaps TRBD1 (5 bases). Per germline, CDR1 SQVTM and CDR2 ANQGSEA. Trimming stripped 4 bases from V and 7 bases from J, with 19 bases between. The CDR3 consists of 14 residues.

The chain carries TRBV15 and TRBJ1-4; TRBD1 matches 7 bases. The V and J ends lost 5 bases and 3 bases, in that order; junction bases with no gene match: 9. The CDR3 is 16 residues long. CDR1 and CDR2 (germline): LNHNV, YYDKDF (reference sequence). DNA of the CDR3: TGTGCCACCAGCGGCCATCCGCAGGGGGCTAATGAAAAACTGTTTTTT. Protein: CATSGHPQGANEKLFF. Drawing the rest from reference TRBV15 and TRBJ1-4, the complete variable domain is DAMVIQNPRYQVTQFGKPVTLSCSQTLNHNVMYWYQQKSSQAPKLLFHYYDKDFNNEADTPDNFQSRRPNTSFCFLDIRSPGLGDTAMYLCATSGHPQGANEKLFFGSGTQLSVL.

This clone came up a few times. The chain links TRBV6-5 to TRBJ1-1; D is perhaps TRBD1 (5 bases). The CDR3 loop spans 15 amino acids. Trimming cost V 0 bases and J 1 base, with 9 bases left between them. Germline V CDR1 and CDR2: MNHEY, SVGAGI. The CDR3 sequence is CASSYSPGSNTEAFF. CDR3 DNA: TGTGCCAGCAGTTACTCTCCAGGGTCGAACACTGAAGCTTTCTTT.

Concerning this clone itself: At one boundary the junction diverges from the germline segment, which might be a read error. Other DNA sequences within the sample encode an identical CDR3. DNA of the CDR3: TGTGCCAGCAGCCGACAGGACAATCAGCCCCAGCACTTT. Translation: CASSRQDNQPQHF. The chain employs TRBV28 and TRBJ1-5; possibly TRBD1 for D (6 bases). The germline V gene encodes CDR1 MDHEN and CDR2 SYDVKM. The CDR3 has 13 amino acids.

This clone was counted once. V and J are TRBV10-2 and TRBJ1-6; 7 nucleotides align to TRBD1. This CDR3 has 15 amino acids. CDR1 WSHSY and CDR2 SAAADI come from the germline V gene. With V trimmed by 7 bases and J by 5 bases, 8 bases remained unmatched. The DNA of the CDR3 is TGCGCCAGCACCGCCGACAGGGCGGATAATTCACCCCTCCACTTT. Translation: CASTADRADNSPLHF.

The V call is TRBV6-1, the J call TRBJ1-1, with 7 bases aligning to TRBD1. Trimming took 8 bases from V and 3 from J; bases not matched to a gene: 9. This CDR3 comprises 14 residues. The germline CDR1 and CDR2 sequences are MNHNS and SASEGT. The CDR3 DNA reads TGTGCCAGCCCCCCGCCAGGGGGACACACTGAAGCTTTCTTT. This codes for CASPPPGGHTEAFF.

The genes are TRBV19 and TRBJ1-1; D remains unclear. V shed 7 bases and J shed 4 bases, with 13 bases lying between them. CDR1 and CDR2 from the germline V gene are LNHDA and SQIVND (reference sequence). CDR3 size: 13 residues. The DNA for the CDR3 is TGTGCCAGTAAGGACCCAGCGGGCACTGAAGCTTTCTTT. Its protein is CASKDPAGTEAFF. The full variable domain, with the rest looked up from reference TRBV19 and TRBJ1-1, is DGGITQSPKYLFRKEGQNVTLSCEQNLNHDAMYWYRQDPGQGLRLIYYSQIVNDFQKGDIAEGYSVSREKKESFPLTVTSAQKNPTAFYLCASKDPAGTEAFFGQGTRLTVV.

This clone was seen a few times. The chain's CDR3 is CAFSGTESFSGANVLTF. CDR3 coding DNA: TGTGCCTTCTCTGGGACGGAATCCTTCTCTGGGGCCAACGTCCTGACTTTC. The gene calls are TRBV30 and TRBJ2-6, with D perhaps given as TRBD1 or TRBD2 (5 bases each). Looked up from germline, CDR1 is GTSNPN and CDR2 is SVGIG (reference sequence). The CDR3 loop spans 17 amino acids. V dropped 7 bases and J dropped 0 bases, with 19 bases sitting between them.

This clone has only a few counts. The chain joins TRBV7-2 to TRBJ1-2, with D maybe TRBD1 (5 bases). Looked up from germline, CDR1 is SGHTA and CDR2 is FQGNSA. Trimming pared 5 bases from V and 7 bases from J, leaving 23 bases between. This CDR3 comprises 16 residues. Written as DNA, the CDR3 is TGTGCCAGCAGCCCATCCCCAGGGACGGTTCGGGGTGGCTACACCTTC. The encoded protein is CASSPSPGTVRGGYTF.

The gene calls are TRBV9 and TRBJ2-3; D not resolved. The CDR3 consists of 12 residues. Trimming took 3 bases from V and 4 from J, leaving 6 bases between them. Germline CDR1 is SGDLS and CDR2 is YYNGEE. The CDR3 region is CASSDVADTQYF. The CDR3 DNA reads as TGTGCCAGCAGCGACGTAGCAGATACGCAGTATTTT.

The chain employs TRBV5-1 and TRBJ1-2, with D possibly TRBD1 on 6 matching bases. The CDR3 length is 15 residues. V was pared by 2 bases and J by 6 bases, with 17 bases between. The germline CDR1 and CDR2 sequences are SGHRS and YFSETQ. CDR3 amino acids: CASSLAIQGTDGYTF. The CDR3 region has the DNA TGCGCCAGCAGCTTAGCCATACAGGGAACGGATGGCTACACCTTC. Looking up the rest from reference TRBV5-1 and TRBJ1-2 gives the full variable domain: KAGVTQTPRYLIKTRGQQVTLSCSPISGHRSVSWYQQTPGQGLQFLFEYFSETQRNKGNFPGRFSGRQFSNSRSEMNVSTLELGDSALYLCASSLAIQGTDGYTFGSGTRLTVV.

The J gene is TRBJ2-2, the V gene TRBV2, with D maybe TRBD2 (5 bases). CDR3 size: 12 residues. Germline V CDR1 and CDR2: SNHLY, FYNNEI. V was pared by 7 bases and J by 6 bases, with 9 bases between. The CDR3 protein is CASTLRAGELFF. The CDR3 nucleotides are TGTGCCAGCACCCTGAGGGCCGGGGAGCTGTTTTTT.

The chain uses TRBV29-1 and TRBJ2-3, with TRBD2 matching 14 bases. This CDR3 spans 16 amino acids. Trimming took 3 bases from V and 4 from J; bases not matched to a gene: 6. CDR1 is SQVTM, CDR2 ANQGSEA, per germline. The DNA of the CDR3 is TGCAGCGTTGAGGGGACTAGCGGGAGTAGCGCAGATACGCAGTATTTT. Translated: CSVEGTSGSSADTQYF.

The chain recombines TRBV6-5 with TRBJ1-6, with D maybe TRBD1 (5 bases). The CDR3 spans 15 residues. In germline, CDR1 is MNHEY, CDR2 SVGAGI. The germline V and J ends were trimmed by 5 bases and 5 bases, with 13 bases remaining between them. The CDR3 loop is CASSPGGVNNSPLHF. CDR3 nucleotides: TGTGCCAGCAGTCCCGGGGGGGTTAATAATTCACCCCTCCACTTT.

The CDR3 region is CASSLRDRGHGANVLTF. For the CDR3, the DNA is TGTGCCAGCAGCTTGCGGGACAGGGGGCATGGGGCCAACGTCCTGACTTTC. This chain uses TRBV5-8 with TRBJ2-6, with 12 nucleotides matching TRBD1. The germline CDR1 and CDR2 sequences are SGHTS and YDEGEE. CDR3 size: 17 residues. Trimming cost V 1 base and J 3 bases; bases outside gene matches: 2.

The chain recombines TRBV6-1 with TRBJ2-7; 8 bases agree with TRBD2. The trim removed 6 bases at V and 11 bases at J, leaving 12 bases unmatched. The CDR3 runs to 13 residues. Germline V gene lookup returns CDR1 MNHNS and CDR2 SASEGT. For the CDR3, the DNA is TGTGCCAGCAGGACACCGGGACTAGATATCAAGTACTTC. This gives the protein CASRTPGLDIKYF.

This chain joins TRBV7-2 and TRBJ1-5, with D possibly matching TRBD1 (6 bases). In germline, CDR1 is SGHTA, CDR2 FQGNSA. V was pared by 4 bases and J by 3 bases, with 10 bases between. The CDR3 totals 14 residues. CDR3 nucleotide sequence: TGTGCCAGCAGCTCACAGGGTTTCAATCAGCCCCAGCATTTT. Residues: CASSSQGFNQPQHF.

The chain carries TRBV7-9 and TRBJ2-3, with D perhaps TRBD2 (5 bases). Germline V gene data show CDR1 as SEHNR and CDR2 as FQNEAQ (reference sequence). CDR3 length: 14 amino acids. Trimming shortened V by 3 bases and J by 2 bases, and 9 bases separated the two germline ends. DNA for the CDR3: TGTGCCAGCAGCTTCGAAGACTACACAGATACGCAGTATTTT. This translates into CASSFEDYTDTQYF. The whole variable domain, filled in from reference TRBV7-9 and TRBJ2-3, reads DTGVSQNPRHKITKRGQNVTFRCDPISEHNRLYWYRQTLGQGPEFLTYFQNEAQLEKSRLLSDRFSAERPKGSFSTLEIQRTEQGDSAMYLCASSFEDYTDTQYFGPGTRLTVL.

This chain connects TRBV30 to TRBJ1-1; TRBD1 might be the D (6 bases). V lost 4 bases to trimming and J lost 0 bases, with 12 bases between them. The CDR3 has 14 amino acids. Germline loops: CDR1 GTSNPN, CDR2 SVGIG (reference sequence). CDR3 protein: CAWTGAGLNTEAFF. The CDR3, as DNA: TGTGCCTGGACGGGGGCGGGTTTGAACACTGAAGCTTTCTTT.

This clone was observed a handful of times. The chain carries TRBV7-6 and TRBJ2-7; a possible D gene is TRBD2 (6 bases). Germline assignment: CDR1 SGHVS and CDR2 FNYEAQ. The CDR3 consists of 15 residues. Trimming cost V 5 bases and J 1 base, with 15 bases left between them. CDR3 DNA: TGTGCCAGCAGCCAAAGGGACTGGAGTTCCTACGAGCAGTACTTC. It specifies CASSQRDWSSYEQYF.

This clone has just one count. The chain uses TRBV27 and TRBJ2-7; weak D call: TRBD2 (7 bases). V lost 6 bases and J lost 5, with 26 bases in between. This CDR3 region has 17 residues. From germline, CDR1 is MNHEY and CDR2 SMNVEV (reference sequence). The chain's CDR3 is CASSTPGGGGPRDEQYF. CDR3 nucleotides: TGTGCCAGCAGCACCCCCGGAGGGGGAGGGCCTAGGGACGAGCAGTACTTC.

The V and J genes are TRBV5-6 and TRBJ1-2; TRBD1 is a possible D gene (6 bases). The CDR3 is made up of 16 amino acids. V lost 4 bases to trimming and J lost 1 base, with 17 bases between them. Germline V lookup: CDR1 SGHDT, CDR2 YYEEEE. CDR3 DNA: TGTGCCAGCAGCCTTGCCCGGGGACACTTTAACTATGGCTACACCTTC. Residues: CASSLARGHFNYGYTF.